This passage covers 22 T cell receptor beta chains from one sample sequenced in a study of T-cell reconstitution after alpha-beta-depleted transplantation in children. Unique molecular identifiers were used in preparing the TCRbeta library. TCRdb reanalysed the PCR reads using MiXCR and keeps one entry per CDR3 protein. The sample carries roughly 340,000 distinct CDR3 sequences, about a sixth recorded once. Source: PBMCs, mostly from graft donor cells, taken 360 days after TCRalphabeta/CD19-depleted stem cell transplant. These receptor sequences come from a male patient under 10 years old who had a stem cell transplant for acute lymphoblastic leukemia, so the T cells may come from the graft donor.

This clonotype has only a few counts. The genes are TRBV20-1 and TRBJ1-5; weak D call: TRBD1 (6 bases). The ends were cut back, 4 bases at V and 6 bases at J, with 25 bases in the middle. Per the germline V gene, CDR1 is DFQATT and CDR2 is SNEGSKA (reference sequence). The CDR3 runs to 17 residues. CDR3 nucleotide sequence: TGCAGTGCTATTGCCTATCTCGGGGGGGCGCTGGGTCAGCCCCAGCATTTT. Encoded protein: CSAIAYLGGALGQPQHF.

The genes are TRBV6-5 and TRBJ2-1; D tentatively reads TRBD1 or TRBD2 (5 bases each). V lost 4 bases and J 6 bases, leaving 16 bases between the germline ends. This CDR3 contains 15 residues. Looked up from germline, CDR1 is MNHEY and CDR2 is SVGAGI. CDR3 in DNA: TGTGCCAGCAGTTCCCCGCGCCGGGGCAGCAATGAGCAGTTCTTC. This sequence encodes CASSSPRRGSNEQFF.

The genes are TRBV4-1 and TRBJ2-2; D not certain. This CDR3 is 16 amino acids long. The germline gives CDR1 MGHRA, CDR2 YSYEKL. Trimming left V 0 bases short and J 6 bases short, with 14 bases between. The CDR3 protein is CASSQDWRRRSGELFF. In nucleotides, the CDR3 is TGCGCCAGCAGCCAAGATTGGCGAAGGCGGTCCGGGGAGCTGTTTTTT.

This clonotype turned up a few times. The rearrangement uses TRBV19 and TRBJ1-1; D is undetermined. CDR1 LNHDA and CDR2 SQIVND come from the germline V gene (reference sequence). The CDR3 extends over 14 amino acids. Trimming took off 7 bases at V and 2 bases at J, with 14 bases between the two ends. Here the CDR3 DNA reads TGTGCCAGTAACGAGTTACGGAGTAACACTGAAGCTTTCTTT. It specifies CASNELRSNTEAFF. The complete variable domain, with remaining parts taken from reference TRBV19 and TRBJ1-1, reads DGGITQSPKYLFRKEGQNVTLSCEQNLNHDAMYWYRQDPGQGLRLIYYSQIVNDFQKGDIAEGYSVSREKKESFPLTVTSAQKNPTAFYLCASNELRSNTEAFFGQGTRLTVV.

Concerning this clonotype itself: The junction and the germline gene differ at one end; a read error may be behind it. The J gene is TRBJ1-1, the V gene TRBV2; tentatively, D is TRBD1 (5 bases). The germline V gene encodes CDR1 SNHLY and CDR2 FYNNEI. CDR3 size: 12 residues. CDR3: CASRDSYSIAFF. The CDR3 DNA reads TGTGCCAGCCGTGACAGTTATTCAATAGCTTTCTTT.

The V and J genes are TRBV10-1 and TRBJ2-7; D remains ambiguous. V shed 2 bases and J shed 7 bases, with 9 bases lying between them. Looked up from germline, CDR1 is WNHNN and CDR2 is SYGVQD (reference sequence). The CDR3 contains 12 residues. This chain's CDR3 is CASSEPPQEQYF. As DNA, the CDR3 is TGCGCCAGCAGTGAGCCCCCGCAGGAGCAGTACTTC.

This clonotype was observed a handful of times. This chain connects TRBV19 to TRBJ2-3; D remains unclear. The V gene lost 5 bases and the J gene lost 4 bases, with 10 bases spanning the gap. Germline lookup yields CDR1 LNHDA and CDR2 SQIVND (reference sequence). This CDR3 has 13 amino acids. The CDR3 spells CASSRVGSDTQYF. The CDR3 nucleotides are TGTGCCAGTAGTCGGGTCGGGTCAGATACGCAGTATTTT.

For the CDR3, the DNA is TGTGCCAGCAGTTTTCCTCTAGCGGGAGCCTCCCTCTCCTACAATGAGCAGTTCTTC. Its translation: CASSFPLAGASLSYNEQFF. The chain has TRBV28 and TRBJ2-1, with 10 bases aligning to TRBD2. The CDR3 length is 19 residues. V lost 3 bases, J lost 0 bases, and 11 bases stayed unmatched. Germline values: CDR1 MDHEN, CDR2 SYDVKM.

The rearrangement links TRBV5-6 to TRBJ2-2, with D perhaps matching TRBD1 (5 bases). V lost 1 base, J lost 7 bases, and 17 bases lay in between. The CDR3 spans 16 residues. The germline gives CDR1 SGHDT, CDR2 YYEEEE. Here the CDR3 DNA reads TGTGCCAGCAGCTTGCGGGTAGGGGCGTCCCTCGGGGAGCTGTTTTTT. This gives the protein CASSLRVGASLGELFF.

This clonotype was observed many times. The V and J genes are TRBV25-1 and TRBJ2-5; D is possibly TRBD1 (5 bases). V was clipped by 4 bases and J by 1 base, with 10 bases between them. Germline CDR1 reads MGHDK; CDR2 reads SYGVNS. The CDR3 has 14 residues. CDR3 residues: CASSVLGPQETQYF. CDR3 DNA sequence: TGTGCCAGCAGTGTATTGGGGCCCCAAGAGACCCAGTACTTC.

This clonotype has more than one count but fewer than ten. The chain is built from TRBV12-3 or TRBV12-4 and TRBJ2-7, with 11 positions matching TRBD2. The J segment lost 4 bases and the V segment lost 5 bases, leaving 7 bases of the junction unmatched. The CDR3 contains 15 residues. Here the CDR3 DNA reads TGTGCCAGCAGTGACCGACTAGCGGGAAAATACGAGCAGTACTTC. Protein sequence: CASSDRLAGKYEQYF.

The chain recombines TRBV4-3 with TRBJ2-1; D might be TRBD2 (6 bases). Germline assignment: CDR1 LGHNA and CDR2 YSLEER. Trimming left V 3 bases short and J 10 bases short, with 13 bases between. The CDR3 length is 13 residues. CDR3 loop: CASSQLGGAEQFF. The CDR3 nucleotides are TGCGCCAGCAGCCAGCTAGGAGGGGCAGAGCAGTTCTTC.

The CDR3 DNA is TGCAGCGTTGAAGATCCCGTCCGGCTAGCGGGTTGGGATGAGCAGTTCTTC. Translation: CSVEDPVRLAGWDEQFF. The chain carries TRBV29-1 and TRBJ2-1; 8 nucleotides match TRBD2. CDR1 and CDR2 (germline): SQVTM, ANQGSEA. This CDR3 comprises 17 residues. Germline trimming cut 0 bases from V and 8 bases from J; bases unmatched to any gene: 15.

This clonotype was seen a few times. The chain recombines TRBV5-8 with TRBJ1-5; D perhaps matches TRBD1 (6 bases). The V end lost 0 bases, the J end lost 4 bases, and 17 bases lay between the germline ends. CDR3 length: 17 amino acids. Germline loops: CDR1 SGHTS, CDR2 YDEGEE. CDR3 in amino acids: CASSLAGGAWRNQPQHF. DNA for the CDR3: TGTGCCAGCAGCTTGGCCGGGGGGGCATGGAGAAATCAGCCCCAGCATTTT.

A few counts support this clonotype. The genes are TRBV7-9 and TRBJ2-7; D tentatively reads TRBD1 or TRBD2 (5 bases each). Looked up from germline, CDR1 is SEHNR and CDR2 is FQNEAQ (reference sequence). V lost 5 bases and J 0 bases, leaving 11 bases between the germline ends. The CDR3 has 14 amino acids. CDR3 amino acids: CASSQGPYSYEQYF. The CDR3 DNA sequence: TGTGCCAGCAGCCAGGGACCGTACTCCTACGAGCAGTACTTC.

This clonotype has just a few counts. V usage is TRBV5-5 and J usage is TRBJ2-2; D gene uncertain. Germline V lookup: CDR1 SGHKS, CDR2 YYEKEE (reference sequence). V was shortened by 1 base and J by 4 bases, with 17 bases between the two germline ends. There are 17 residues in the CDR3. The CDR3 DNA reads as TGTGCCAGCAGCTTGTTTATTGCCCCCCAGGTCACCGGGGAGCTGTTTTTT. Protein: CASSLFIAPQVTGELFF. The full variable domain, rest sourced from reference TRBV5-5 and TRBJ2-2, is DAGVTQSPTHLIKTRGQQVTLRCSPISGHKSVSWYQQVLGQGPQFIFQYYEKEERGRGNFPDRFSARQFPNYSSELNVNALLLGDSALYLCASSLFIAPQVTGELFFGEGSRLTVL.

This clonotype was seen more than once but under ten times. This chain joins TRBV12-3 or TRBV12-4 and TRBJ1-3; maybe TRBD1 (6 bases). Trimming pared 6 bases from V and 0 bases from J, leaving 9 bases between. The CDR3 runs to 14 residues. The CDR3 is CASRQGGSGNTIYF. CDR3 sequence (DNA): TGTGCCAGCAGACAGGGTGGCTCTGGAAACACCATATATTTT.

J is TRBJ2-7 and V is TRBV7-2, with 12 bases aligning to TRBD1. The germline CDR1 and CDR2 sequences are SGHTA and FQGNSA. With V trimmed by 7 bases and J by 3 bases, 10 bases remained unmatched. CDR3 length: 16 amino acids. CDR3 residues: CASTLGDRGPYYEQYF. CDR3 DNA sequence: TGTGCCAGCACCCTAGGGGACAGGGGGCCTTACTACGAGCAGTACTTC. Full variable domain (rest looked up from reference TRBV7-2 and TRBJ2-7): GAGVSQSPSNKVTEKGKDVELRCDPISGHTALYWYRQSLGQGLEFLIYFQGNSAPDKSGLPSDRFSAERTGGSVSTLTIQRTQQEDSAVYLCASTLGDRGPYYEQYFGPGTRLTVT.

This clonotype was observed once. The chain recombines TRBV20-1 with TRBJ2-1; 12 bases align to TRBD2. J lost 4 bases, V lost 6 bases, and 13 bases had no gene match. Germline assignment: CDR1 DFQATT and CDR2 SNEGSKA (reference sequence). The CDR3 extends over 17 amino acids. DNA for the CDR3: TGCAGTGCGAGGACAGGCCAGACTAGCGGGAGATACAATGAGCAGTTCTTC. It codes for CSARTGQTSGRYNEQFF.

This rearrangement joins TRBV5-1 to TRBJ2-7, with D possibly TRBD2 on 5 matching bases. This CDR3 region has 14 residues. Germline CDR1 SGHRS, CDR2 YFSETQ. The V gene lost 5 bases and the J gene lost 2 bases, with 14 bases spanning the gap. CDR3: CASSSNRETYEQYF. The CDR3 DNA reads as TGCGCCAGCAGTTCCAACCGGGAAACCTACGAGCAGTACTTC.

V gene TRBV4-3 combines with J gene TRBJ2-3; D is possibly TRBD2 (5 bases). This CDR3 is 14 amino acids long. V lost 3 bases, J lost 6 bases, and 13 bases lay in between. Germline assignment: CDR1 LGHNA and CDR2 YSLEER. In DNA, the CDR3 is TGCGCCAGCAGCCAGGACCGGAGGCCCGATACGCAGTATTTT. Its protein is CASSQDRRPDTQYF.

This clonotype was seen a few times. The CDR3 DNA is TGCGCCAGCAGCCAAAGTAACAGGGTAGGGCTCTACGAGCAGTACTTC. This gives the protein CASSQSNRVGLYEQYF. The chain couples TRBV4-3 to TRBJ2-7, with D possibly matching TRBD1 (6 bases). The CDR3 extends over 16 amino acids. Germline CDR1 reads LGHNA; CDR2 reads YSLEER. V was shortened by 2 bases and J by 3 bases, with 17 bases between the two germline ends.